The clone carrying this TCR beta chain was recorded a few times. Its antigen is not known. This specimen comes from a study of CD8 T cells in ankylosing spondylitis. Study-level results: A motif in TCR beta, a set of under ten highly homologous variants, appeared characteristic of ankylosing spondylitis blood. Disease-associated clonotypes exhibited CD8+ identity and were relatively infrequent in peripheral blood. Disease-linked clones reportedly concentrated significantly in matched ankylosing spondylitis synovial fluid.

The CDR3 contains 12 residues. The germline V gene has CDR1 SGHRS and CDR2 YFSETQ. V was clipped by 6 bases and J by 1 base, with 7 bases between them. For TCR beta, libraries came from quantitative 5'-RACE with molecular barcodes. TCRdb called the 5' RACE reads again in MiXCR, with one record for every CDR3 protein. The table lists 250,000 to 350,000 distinct CDR3 sequences, about a fifth of them singletons. This TCR came from a female donor with ankylosing spondylitis or in good health (not recorded which). This chain connects TRBV5-1 to TRBJ2-5; D call uncertain. The sample was blood, either unsorted or a sorted T cell fraction (not recorded which). The DNA of the CDR3 is TGCGCCAGCACTGAATCCCAAGAGACCCAGTACTTC. It codes for CASTESQETQYF.